The 9 T cell receptor beta chains presented below share a single source sample, sequenced in a study of cytomegalovirus exposure and HLA in healthy donors. It was with 60 Vbeta and 13 Jbeta primers that the PCR ran. The data were produced by immunoSEQ multiplex PCR, yet TCRdb's version contains in-frame clones alone and is incomplete. The repertoire holds roughly 160,000 clones, with 85% as singletons. Sequenced sample: PBMCs. Receptors originate from a boy aged 2 to 10 in good health and CMV-seronegative.

The rearrangement links TRBV4-1 to TRBJ2-1, with D possibly matching TRBD2 (5 bases). CDR3 size: 17 residues. Looked up from germline, CDR1 is MGHRA and CDR2 is YSYEKL. Trimming removed 4 bases at V and 0 bases at J, with 16 bases between. CDR3 bases: TGCGCCAGCAGCCGTATTATCGGGAAAGTCTCCTACAATGAGCAGTTCTTC. Protein product: CASSRIIGKVSYNEQFF.

This clone appeared a single time. The rearrangement links TRBV5-4 to TRBJ2-5; 9 bases line up with TRBD1. The last part of the DNA fits TRBJ2-7 better; the J call may be wrong. The length of the CDR3 is 16 residues. Germline V gene data show CDR1 as SGHNT and CDR2 as YYREEE (reference sequence). The CDR3 sequence is CASSLVPGQGFYEQYF. As DNA, the CDR3 is TGTGCCAGCAGCTTAGTACCGGGACAGGGTTTCTACGAGCAGTACTTC.

This sequence joins TRBV30 and TRBJ2-1; D is possibly TRBD2 (7 bases). The germline gives CDR1 GTSNPN, CDR2 SVGIG (reference sequence). Trimming took off 0 bases at V and 7 bases at J, with 25 bases between the two ends. The CDR3 spans 18 residues. The CDR3 DNA reads TGTGCCTGGAGTGTCACCCACTGGGGGGCGGGGGAAGGAAATGAGCAGTTCTTC. This encodes CAWSVTHWGAGEGNEQFF.

This clone was picked up a small number of times. The V call is TRBV19, the J call TRBJ1-1; TRBD1 is a possible D gene (5 bases). The V end lost 6 bases, the J end lost 3 bases, and 20 bases lay between the germline ends. The germline gives CDR1 LNHDA, CDR2 SQIVND (reference sequence). This CDR3 is 16 amino acids long. The CDR3, as DNA: TGTGCCAGTAGCTCCCCGTCGGGCAGGGCGGACACTGAAGCTTTCTTT. It specifies CASSSPSGRADTEAFF.

J is TRBJ2-7 and V is TRBV5-5; 14 bases map to TRBD2. The V gene's germline CDR1 is SGHKS and CDR2 YYEKEE (reference sequence). CDR3 size: 16 residues. The V segment lost 3 bases and the J segment 4 bases; nucleotides outside the gene matches: 6. The CDR3 nucleotides read TGTGCCAGCAGCTCCGGGACTAGCGGGGGCCGTTACGAGCAGTACGTC. This codes for CASSSGTSGGRYEQYV.

The V call is TRBV5-4, the J call TRBJ1-1, with D possibly being TRBD1 (6 bases). V lost 0 bases and J lost 1, with 10 bases in between. Germline V lookup: CDR1 SGHNT, CDR2 YYREEE (reference sequence). The CDR3 extends over 15 amino acids. The CDR3 DNA is TGTGCCAGCAGCTTGGTCTGGGGACAGAACACTGAAGCTTTCTTT. Protein: CASSLVWGQNTEAFF. Together with reference TRBV5-4 and TRBJ1-1, the CDR3 gives the full variable domain: ETGVTQSPTHLIKTRGQQVTLRCSSQSGHNTVSWYQQALGQGPQFIFQYYREEENGRGNFPPRFSGLQFPNYSSELNVNALELDDSALYLCASSLVWGQNTEAFFGQGTRLTVV.

The genes are TRBV15 and TRBJ1-1; D not resolved. Trimming shortened V by 3 bases and J by 2 bases, and 13 bases separated the two germline ends. Per germline, CDR1 LNHNV and CDR2 YYDKDF (reference sequence). The CDR3 covers 15 residues. CDR3 nucleotides: TGTGCCACCAGCAGGGCTAGGTTACTTAACACTGAAGCTTTCTTT. Protein product: CATSRARLLNTEAFF.

The chain combines TRBV30 with TRBJ1-2, with D maybe TRBD1 (5 bases). With 3 bases removed from V and 2 bases from J, the gap between germline ends came to 10 bases. The CDR3 runs 13 residues. In germline, CDR1 is GTSNPN, CDR2 SVGIG (reference sequence). The CDR3 region is CAWRFDRNYGYTF. In nucleotides, the CDR3 is TGTGCCTGGAGATTTGACAGAAACTATGGCTACACCTTC.

This rearrangement joins TRBV2 to TRBJ2-6, with 9 bases that match TRBD1. This CDR3 is 19 amino acids long. Looked up from germline, CDR1 is SNHLY and CDR2 is FYNNEI. V gave up 7 bases and J gave up 1 base; unmatched junction bases: 14. In nucleotides, the CDR3 is TGTGCCAGCACCCTGCCGGTGGGACAGGGAGTTTCTGGGGCCAACGTCCTGACTTTC. This translates into CASTLPVGQGVSGANVLTF. Drawing the rest from reference TRBV2 and TRBJ2-6, the complete variable domain is EPEVTQTPSHQVTQMGQEVILRCVPISNHLYFYWYRQILGQKVEFLVSFYNNEISEKSEIFDDQFSVERPDGSNFTLKIRSTKLEDSAMYFCASTLPVGQGVSGANVLTFGAGSRLTVL.